Below are 27 T cell receptor beta chains sequenced from a single sample in a study of blood T cell repertoires in COVID-19. Some clones are missing from TCRdb's copy, which holds only in-frame ones; the method was immunoSEQ multiplex PCR. The data contain around 120,000 clones, more than 60% of them singletons. What was sequenced was peripheral blood. The receptors originated from a man aged 65-85 years with acute or convalescent COVID-19.

V and J are TRBV15 and TRBJ2-7, with TRBD1 matching 7 bases. Germline values: CDR1 LNHNV, CDR2 YYDKDF (reference sequence). Unmatched junction bases numbered 4, after V lost 5 bases and J lost 3 bases. This CDR3 comprises 13 residues. The CDR3 nucleotides are TGTGCCACCAGCGGTGACAGGGTCTACGAGCAGTACTTC. This translates into CATSGDRVYEQYF.

V usage is TRBV20-1 and J usage is TRBJ1-1, with D unresolved. The CDR3 loop spans 10 amino acids. Per the germline V gene, CDR1 is DFQATT and CDR2 is SNEGSKA (reference sequence). With 6 bases removed from V and 7 bases from J, the gap between germline ends came to 9 bases. DNA for the CDR3: TGCAGTGCCCGGGGATATGAAGCTTTCTTT. It codes for CSARGYEAFF.

This clone was observed once. The chain employs TRBV19 and TRBJ2-7; TRBD2 aligns across 7 bases. There are 15 residues in the CDR3. Germline CDR1 LNHDA, CDR2 SQIVND (reference sequence). The ends lost 3 bases at V and 3 bases at J; junction bases unmatched: 8. The CDR3 region has the DNA TGTGCCAGTAGTATCTCCACTGGCGGGAGCTACGAGCAGTACTTC. Translation: CASSISTGGSYEQYF.

The V gene is TRBV7-3, the J gene TRBJ2-7; a weak D match, TRBD1 (6 bases). The CDR3 extends over 15 amino acids. Germline CDR1 is SGHTA and CDR2 is FQGTGA. Between the trimmed V and J ends, which lost 6 bases and 0 bases, there was a span of 15 bases. CDR3 bases: TGTGCCAGCAGTACGGACAGTCTTTTCTCCTACGAGCAGTACTTC. Its translation: CASSTDSLFSYEQYF.

The V and J genes are TRBV10-3 and TRBJ2-7, with TRBD2 matching over 7 bases. This CDR3 has 13 amino acids. In germline, CDR1 is ENHRY, CDR2 SYGVKD. The V segment lost 6 bases and the J segment 6 bases; nucleotides outside the gene matches: 8. The CDR3 nucleotides read TGTGCCATCAGGGGGGATGGGAGGGGCGAGCAGTACTTC. Protein product: CAIRGDGRGEQYF.

This chain connects TRBV7-9 to TRBJ1-1, with D possibly matching TRBD1 (5 bases). Trimming stripped 5 bases from V and 3 bases from J, with 16 bases between. CDR3 length: 15 amino acids. Germline loops: CDR1 SEHNR, CDR2 FQNEAQ (reference sequence). CDR3 in amino acids: CASSHRLRADTEAFF. The CDR3 nucleotides read TGTGCCAGCAGCCATCGACTCAGGGCGGACACTGAAGCTTTCTTT.

V usage is TRBV7-9 and J usage is TRBJ2-3; 12 bases fit TRBD2. This CDR3 region has 13 residues. After removal of 5 bases from V and 11 bases from J, the junction contained 5 bases not matched to a gene. Germline V lookup: CDR1 SEHNR, CDR2 FQNEAQ (reference sequence). The CDR3 is CASSPPGLAGQYF. The CDR3 coding sequence is TGTGCCAGCAGCCCCCCGGGACTAGCGGGGCAGTATTTT.

The chain carries TRBV18 and TRBJ1-1; TRBD1 agrees at 7 bases. V lost 5 bases to trimming and J lost 1 base; unmatched junction nucleotides: 4. The CDR3 loop spans 14 amino acids. Germline V gene data show CDR1 as KGHSH and CDR2 as LQKENI. In DNA form, the CDR3 reads TGTGCCAGCTCATCCACAGGGGCGAACACTGAAGCTTTCTTT. It yields the protein CASSSTGANTEAFF.

The chain links TRBV19 to TRBJ2-7; 7 bases fit TRBD1. Looked up from germline, CDR1 is LNHDA and CDR2 is SQIVND (reference sequence). Losses at the gene ends were 3 bases for V and 5 bases for J; bases not matched to a gene: 16. The CDR3 extends over 17 amino acids. CDR3 in DNA: TGTGCCAGTAGTATCGTGGCAGGGGGAAAACCCGGGCACGAGCAGTACTTC. This encodes CASSIVAGGKPGHEQYF. The whole variable domain, filled in from reference TRBV19 and TRBJ2-7, reads DGGITQSPKYLFRKEGQNVTLSCEQNLNHDAMYWYRQDPGQGLRLIYYSQIVNDFQKGDIAEGYSVSREKKESFPLTVTSAQKNPTAFYLCASSIVAGGKPGHEQYFGPGTRLTVT.

The chain employs TRBV5-1 and TRBJ2-1; TRBD1 matches at 10 bases. The V gene end was trimmed by 0 bases and the J gene end by 3 bases; junction bases not matched to a gene: 3. CDR3 length equals 16 residues. Germline CDR1 reads SGHRS; CDR2 reads YFSETQ. The CDR3 protein is CASSLGDRGYYNEQFF. The CDR3 DNA follows: TGCGCCAGCAGCTTGGGGGACAGGGGCTACTACAATGAGCAGTTCTTC.

The V and J genes are TRBV7-2 and TRBJ1-4; 12 nucleotides agree with TRBD1. Germline V gives CDR1 SGHTA, CDR2 FQGNSA. This CDR3 comprises 17 residues. V shed 5 bases and J 7 bases; nucleotides not matched to a gene: 11. CDR3 in amino acids: CASSPTSRDRGLEKLFF. CDR3 in DNA: TGTGCCAGCAGCCCTACGAGTCGGGACAGGGGGCTTGAAAAACTGTTTTTT.

There are a few counts of this clone. The chain recombines TRBV28 with TRBJ2-1; 14 positions match TRBD2. The CDR3 consists of 16 residues. Per germline, CDR1 MDHEN and CDR2 SYDVKM. V trimming: 3 bases; J trimming: 7 bases; junction bases outside the gene matches: 5. The CDR3 bases are TGTGCCAGCAGTTTGTTAGGGACTAGCGGGAGAAATGAGCAGTTCTTC. This translates into CASSLLGTSGRNEQFF.

J is TRBJ2-7 and V is TRBV6-5; unclear D gene. CDR3 size: 13 residues. V lost 8 bases to trimming and J lost 2 bases, with 13 bases between them. Germline V gene lookup returns CDR1 MNHEY and CDR2 SVGAGI. In DNA, the CDR3 is TGTGCCAGCCGTAGAGACTCCCCCTACGAGCAGTACTTC. Its translation is CASRRDSPYEQYF.

This sequence joins TRBV7-3 and TRBJ2-5, with D perhaps matching TRBD1 (5 bases). V lost 2 bases and J 0 bases, leaving 7 bases between the germline ends. The CDR3 has 14 amino acids. Germline CDR1 and CDR2: SGHTA and FQGTGA. CDR3 sequence: CASSLSGNQETQYF. The CDR3 bases are TGTGCCAGCAGCTTATCAGGGAACCAAGAGACCCAGTACTTC.

This sequence joins TRBV18 and TRBJ2-3; tentative D call: TRBD1 (6 bases). With 3 bases removed from V and 3 bases from J, the gap between germline ends came to 13 bases. CDR1 is KGHSH and CDR2 is LQKENI in the germline V gene. CDR3 length: 15 residues. DNA of the CDR3: TGTGCCAGCTCACCCATACAGGGAAGAACAGATACGCAGTATTTT. Amino acids: CASSPIQGRTDTQYF.

The V call is TRBV30, the J call TRBJ2-7, with TRBD2 identical over 8 bases. This CDR3 has 14 amino acids. Germline V gene lookup returns CDR1 GTSNPN and CDR2 SVGIG (reference sequence). V trimming: 2 bases; J trimming: 1 base; junction bases outside the gene matches: 4. In nucleotides, the CDR3 is TGTGCCTGGAGTTCTACTAGCGGTTCCTACGAGCAGTACTTC. It encodes CAWSSTSGSYEQYF.

This chain connects TRBV18 to TRBJ2-7; no definite D call. This CDR3 is built from 15 residues. Trimming cost V 0 bases and J 1 base, with 10 bases left between them. Germline-derived CDR1 and CDR2 are KGHSH and LQKENI. The CDR3 here is CASSPPSQKSYEQYF. The CDR3, as DNA: TGTGCCAGCTCACCACCCTCACAAAAATCCTACGAGCAGTACTTC.

The chain couples TRBV5-1 to TRBJ2-2, with a possible D match to TRBD2 (5 bases). V was pared by 0 bases and J by 4 bases, with 7 bases between. The CDR3 contains 14 residues. Germline V lookup: CDR1 SGHRS, CDR2 YFSETQ. The CDR3, as DNA: TGCGCCAGCAGCTTGGCAAGCGGCACCGGGGAGCTGTTTTTT. This codes for CASSLASGTGELFF.

The chain carries TRBV6-1 and TRBJ2-1, with D possibly matching TRBD2 (7 bases). The CDR3 is made up of 15 amino acids. The V and J ends lost 1 base and 3 bases respectively, with 10 bases between them. Per the germline V gene, CDR1 is MNHNS and CDR2 is SASEGT. For the CDR3, the DNA is TGTGCCAGCAGTGAAGACGGGGGGCTCTACAATGAGCAGTTCTTC. It is translated as CASSEDGGLYNEQFF.

The chain links TRBV4-1 to TRBJ1-6; 7 nucleotides agree with TRBD1. CDR1 and CDR2 (germline): MGHRA, YSYEKL. The CDR3 contains 17 residues. V was pared by 4 bases and J by 0 bases, with 6 bases of the junction left unmatched. The chain's CDR3 is CASSRDRASSYNSPLHF. The CDR3 nucleotides read TGCGCCAGCAGCCGAGACAGGGCCAGCTCCTATAATTCACCCCTCCACTTT.

CDR3 nucleotides: TGTGCCAGCAGCCACTGGGACACTAACTATGGCTACACCTTC. This codes for CASSHWDTNYGYTF. The chain employs TRBV7-9 and TRBJ1-2; D may be TRBD1 (6 bases). The V and J ends lost 5 bases and 0 bases respectively, with 10 bases between them. CDR3 length: 14 amino acids. CDR1 and CDR2 (germline): SEHNR, FQNEAQ (reference sequence).

This chain joins TRBV4-3 and TRBJ2-7; 8 bases fit TRBD1. The J segment lost 2 bases and the V segment lost 1 base, leaving 7 bases of the junction unmatched. Germline CDR1 LGHNA, CDR2 YSLEER. The CDR3 runs 16 residues. CDR3 residues: CASSQAVTGGTYEQYF. DNA of the CDR3: TGCGCCAGCAGCCAAGCAGTTACAGGGGGGACCTACGAGCAGTACTTC.

This clone has just one count. The genes are TRBV5-1 and TRBJ1-5; no definite D call. Trimming removed 0 bases from V and 7 bases from J, with 14 bases in between. Germline V CDR1 and CDR2: SGHRS, YFSETQ. This CDR3 contains 15 residues. CDR3 amino acids: CASSLEGRTGQPQHF. The DNA of the CDR3 is TGCGCCAGCAGCTTGGAAGGCCGGACTGGCCAGCCCCAGCATTTT.

The V and J genes are TRBV5-1 and TRBJ1-1; weak D call: TRBD1 (6 bases). The V gene's germline CDR1 is SGHRS and CDR2 YFSETQ. Trimming shortened V by 6 bases and J by 1 base, and 10 bases separated the two germline ends. The CDR3 spans 13 residues. CDR3 sequence: CASTLQGNTEAFF. The CDR3 DNA reads TGCGCCAGCACACTACAGGGGAACACTGAAGCTTTCTTT.

The V call is TRBV19, the J call TRBJ2-1, with D perhaps TRBD2 (5 bases). V lost 3 bases, J lost 3 bases, and 9 bases lay in between. CDR3 size: 14 residues. The germline V gene has CDR1 LNHDA and CDR2 SQIVND (reference sequence). CDR3 DNA sequence: TGTGCCAGTAGTATCACTAGTTTCTACAATGAGCAGTTCTTC. Encoded protein: CASSITSFYNEQFF.

The V and J genes are TRBV30 and TRBJ2-3, with a possible D match to TRBD2 (6 bases). This CDR3 has 15 residues. V lost 2 bases and J lost 0, with 12 bases in between. Germline CDR1 and CDR2: GTSNPN and SVGIG (reference sequence). Written as DNA, the CDR3 is TGTGCCTGGAGTTTGGGGGGACTTAGCACAGATACGCAGTATTTT. Amino acid sequence: CAWSLGGLSTDTQYF.

This chain joins TRBV3-1 (or the pseudogene TRBV3-2) and TRBJ1-3, with 7 positions matching TRBD1. CDR1 LGHDT and CDR2 YNNKEL come from the germline V gene (reference sequence). This CDR3 has 16 residues. With V trimmed by 3 bases and J by 0 bases, 5 bases remained unmatched. CDR3 amino acids: CASSHDTGDSGNTIYF. Written as DNA, the CDR3 is TGTGCCAGCAGCCATGACACAGGGGACTCTGGAAACACCATATATTTT.